This entry features one T cell receptor beta chain sequence. These data originate in a study of tumor T cells in aggressive B-cell lymphoma. Clones were read by immunoSEQ multiplex PCR, and TCRdb kept only the in-frame ones, dropping some. This table has 1,700 or so clones, 90% to 95% appearing once. Trimming shortened V by 6 bases and J by 5 bases, and 10 bases separated the two germline ends. This CDR3 has 12 amino acids. Germline CDR1 and CDR2: SQVTM and ANQGSEA. The chain links TRBV29-1 to TRBJ2-2; no reliable D call. The source is an adult with diffuse large B cell lymphoma. Some clones in this sample may be carry-over from other donors' samples. Sequenced material: tumor tissue. For the CDR3, the DNA is TGCAGCGTCCTGAAGACAACCGGGGAGCTGTTTTTT. Amino acid sequence: CSVLKTTGELFF.